This T cell receptor beta chain was identified in a study of T-cell memory formation after mild COVID-19. Whole-study findings and limits: Later expanders leaned CD4+, whereas clones that contracted between day 15 and 85 were balanced CD4/CD8.

Germline assignment: CDR1 KGHDR and CDR2 SFDVKD. J was trimmed by 2 bases and V by 1 base; bases with no gene match: 3. The CDR3 consists of 15 residues. With regard to this clonotype: What it binds is unknown.

cDNA libraries for TCR alpha and TCR beta, carrying sample barcodes and UMIs, came from 5'RACE with constant-segment primers. TCRdb ran MiXCR on the 5' RACE reads and lists one entry per CDR3 protein. Among some 330,000 distinct CDR3 sequences listed, about 21% were seen once. The sequence was obtained from an adult woman who had mild COVID-19 (a few samples of this study predate the infection). Cell type and time point are not known. The chain carries TRBV24-1 and TRBJ2-5; 7 bases are a match to TRBD1. The material sequenced was PBMCs or a T cell subset sorted from them (not recorded which). Here the CDR3 reads CATSDLRGPQETQYF. For the CDR3, the DNA is TGTGCCACCAGTGATTTAAGGGGGCCTCAAGAGACCCAGTACTTC.